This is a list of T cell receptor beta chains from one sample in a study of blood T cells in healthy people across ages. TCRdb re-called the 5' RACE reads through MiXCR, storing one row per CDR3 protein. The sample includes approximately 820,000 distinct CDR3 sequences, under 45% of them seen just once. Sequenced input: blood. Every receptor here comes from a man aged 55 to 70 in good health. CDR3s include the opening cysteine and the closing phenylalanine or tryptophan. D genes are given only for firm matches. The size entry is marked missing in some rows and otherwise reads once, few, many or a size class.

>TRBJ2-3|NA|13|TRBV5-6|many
TGTGCCAGCAGCTCGAATATAGCGGCTACGCAGTATTTT
CASSSNIAATQYF
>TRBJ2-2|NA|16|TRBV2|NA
TGTGCCAGCAGTGAAAAAGGGGCAGAGAACACCGGGGAGCTGTTTTTT
CASSEKGAENTGELFF
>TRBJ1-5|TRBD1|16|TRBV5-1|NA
TGCGCCAGCAGCCCGACAGCGGGACAGGGGAATCAGCCCCAGCATTTT
CASSPTAGQGNQPQHF
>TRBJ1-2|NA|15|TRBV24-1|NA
TGTGCCACCAGTGATGCCGGGACCGGGATCTATGGCTACACCTTC
CATSDAGTGIYGYTF
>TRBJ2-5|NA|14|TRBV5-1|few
TGCGCCAGCAGACCCGTCCCCTCACAAGAGACCCAGTACTTC
CASRPVPSQETQYF
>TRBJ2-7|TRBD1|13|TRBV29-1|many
TGCAGCGTGGAAGGACAGGGGCTTTACGAGCAGTACTTC
CSVEGQGLYEQYF
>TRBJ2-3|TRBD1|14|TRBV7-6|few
TGTGCCAGCAGCGTAACCTTACAGGGGAGCACGCAGTATTTT
CASSVTLQGSTQYF
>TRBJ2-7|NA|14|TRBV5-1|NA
TGCGCCAGCAGCTTTGACAGGAGTCCCTACGAGCAGTACTTC
CASSFDRSPYEQYF
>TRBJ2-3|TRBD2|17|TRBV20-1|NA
TGCAGTGCTAGAGATCCAGGACTAGCGGGGATCGACAATACGCAGTATTTT
CSARDPGLAGIDNTQYF
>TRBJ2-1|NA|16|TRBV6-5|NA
TGTGCCAGCAGTCAACCCCCACTAGTGGCCCACAATGAGCAGTTCTTC
CASSQPPLVAHNEQFF
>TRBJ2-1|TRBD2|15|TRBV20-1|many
TGCAGTGCTATAGCCGGCGGGGGGCCAAACAATGAGCAGTTCTTC
CSAIAGGGPNNEQFF
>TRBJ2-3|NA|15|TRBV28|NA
TGTGCCAGCAGTTTTATCGGGGGAGACACAGATACGCAGTATTTT
CASSFIGGDTDTQYF
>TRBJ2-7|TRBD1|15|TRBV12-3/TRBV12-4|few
TGTGCCAGCAGTTTTTGGGACAGCGCTTCCTACGAGCAGTACTTC
CASSFWDSASYEQYF
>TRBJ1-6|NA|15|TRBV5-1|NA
TGCGCCAGCAGCTTGGATGGCCAGCATAATTCACCCCTCCACTTT
CASSLDGQHNSPLHF
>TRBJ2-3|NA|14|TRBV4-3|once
TGCGCCAGCAGCCAAGGAATTAGGGAGGATACGCAGTATTTT
CASSQGIREDTQYF
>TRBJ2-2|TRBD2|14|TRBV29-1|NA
TGCAGCGGTTCTAGCGGGGGGATCCTCGGGGAGCTGTTTTTT
CSGSSGGILGELFF
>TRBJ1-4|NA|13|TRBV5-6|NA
TGTGCCAGCAGCTCCGGGACATCTGAAAAACTGTTTTTT
CASSSGTSEKLFF
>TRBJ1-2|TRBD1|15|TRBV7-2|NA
TGTGCCAGCAGCTCGAGCCGGGGACAGGAGGGTGGCTACACCTTC
CASSSSRGQEGGYTF
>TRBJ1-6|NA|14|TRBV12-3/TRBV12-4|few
TGTGCCAGCAGTGCCGGGATAGTAAATTCACCCCTCCACTTT
CASSAGIVNSPLHF
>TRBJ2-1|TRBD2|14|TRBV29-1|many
TGCAGCCACCGCTTAGCGGGCGCCTACAATGAGCAGTTCTTC
CSHRLAGAYNEQFF
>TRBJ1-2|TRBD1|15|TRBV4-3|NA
TGCGCCAGCAGCCACCGGACAGGGAGGGACTATGGCTACACCTTC
CASSHRTGRDYGYTF
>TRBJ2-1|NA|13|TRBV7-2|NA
TGTGCCAGCAGTTACACCCCTTACAATGAGCAGTTCTTC
CASSYTPYNEQFF
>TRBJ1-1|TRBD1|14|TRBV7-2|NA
TGTGCCGGCAGCTCGGGACAGAAGAACACTGAAGCTTTCTTT
CAGSSGQKNTEAFF
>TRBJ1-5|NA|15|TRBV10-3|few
TGTGCCATCAGTGAGTCGAAGGGGGATCGTCAGCCCCAGCATTTT
CAISESKGDRQPQHF
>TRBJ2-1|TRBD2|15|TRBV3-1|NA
TGTGCCAGCAGCCTCTTCTTGGCGGGGGGGGAAGAGCAGTTCTTC
CASSLFLAGGEEQFF